The subject of this entry is one T cell receptor (beta chain). Its cognate antigen is unknown. V lost 0 bases to trimming and J lost 2 bases, with 15 bases between them. Germline lookup yields CDR1 MGHRA and CDR2 YSYEKL. This CDR3 is built from 17 residues. The sample originates from a study of cytotoxic CD8 clonotypes in ibrutinib-treated CLL. Study observations and caveats: The clonality went up when patients responded to ibrutinib and dropped back toward baseline at progression.

The data were produced by immunoSEQ multiplex PCR, yet TCRdb's version contains in-frame clones alone and is incomplete. The sample shows approximately 100,000 clones, about 72% of them seen only once. This specimen consisted of PBMCs, obtained after 12 months of ibrutinib treatment. This TCR came from a human donor with chronic lymphocytic leukemia. This chain links TRBV4-1 with TRBJ2-3; D is unclear. In DNA, the CDR3 is TGCGCCAGCAGCCAAGACAGGACCCGATCCTACACAGATACGCAGTATTTT. Residues: CASSQDRTRSYTDTQYF.